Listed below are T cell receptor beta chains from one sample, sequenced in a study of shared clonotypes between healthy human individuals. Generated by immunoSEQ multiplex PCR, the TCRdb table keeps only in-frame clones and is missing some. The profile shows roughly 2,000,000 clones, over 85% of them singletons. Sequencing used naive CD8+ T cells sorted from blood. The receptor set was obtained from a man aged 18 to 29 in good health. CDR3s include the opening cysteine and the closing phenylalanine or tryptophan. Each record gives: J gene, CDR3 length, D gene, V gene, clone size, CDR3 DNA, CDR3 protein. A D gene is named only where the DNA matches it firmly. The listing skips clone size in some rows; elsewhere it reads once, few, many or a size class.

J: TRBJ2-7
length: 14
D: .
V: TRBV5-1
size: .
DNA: TGCGCCAGCAGACCCGACAGCCCCGCCAGCGAGCAGTACTTC
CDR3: CASRPDSPASEQYF

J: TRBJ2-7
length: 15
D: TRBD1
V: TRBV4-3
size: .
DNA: TGCGCCAGCAGCCAGGGGACAGGGGCCGCCTACGAGCAGTACTTC
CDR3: CASSQGTGAAYEQYF

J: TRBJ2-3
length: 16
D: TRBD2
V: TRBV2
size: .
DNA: TGTGCCAGCAGTGAAGGTGGCGGGAGGTTCACAGATACGCAGTATTTT
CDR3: CASSEGGGRFTDTQYF

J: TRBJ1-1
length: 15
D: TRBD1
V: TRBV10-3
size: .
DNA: TGTGCCATCAGCAGGACAGGGGAGGAGGACACTGAAGCTTTCTTT
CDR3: CAISRTGEEDTEAFF

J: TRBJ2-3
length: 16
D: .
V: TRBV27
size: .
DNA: TGTGCCAGCAGTTTATTGGCGGTGGGGGGCCCAGATACGCAGTATTTT
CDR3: CASSLLAVGGPDTQYF

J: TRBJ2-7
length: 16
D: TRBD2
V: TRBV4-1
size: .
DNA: TGCGCCAGCAGCCAAGATTACGCGGGAGGGAGGGCCGAGCAGTACTTC
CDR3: CASSQDYAGGRAEQYF

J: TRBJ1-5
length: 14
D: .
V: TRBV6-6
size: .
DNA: TGTGCCACCTCCCCCCCGGATAGCAATCAGCCCCAGCATTTT
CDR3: CATSPPDSNQPQHF

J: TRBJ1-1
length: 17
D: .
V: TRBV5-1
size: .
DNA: TGCGCCAGCAGCTTGGTGGGAGCGGGTCCCTTCAACACTGAAGCTTTCTTT
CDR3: CASSLVGAGPFNTEAFF

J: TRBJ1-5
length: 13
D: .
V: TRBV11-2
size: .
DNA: TGTGCCAGCAGCTTTAATCCCAATCAGCCCCAGCATTTT
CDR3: CASSFNPNQPQHF

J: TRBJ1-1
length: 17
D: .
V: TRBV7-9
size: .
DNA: TGTGCCAGCAGCTTCACCTTTTTTGGGGGGATGAACACTGAAGCTTTCTTT
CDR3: CASSFTFFGGMNTEAFF

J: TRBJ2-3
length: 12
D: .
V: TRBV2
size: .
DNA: TGTGCCAGCACCGACTCGACAGATACGCAGTATTTT
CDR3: CASTDSTDTQYF

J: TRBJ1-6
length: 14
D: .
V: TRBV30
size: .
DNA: TGTGCCTGGAGGGGGGTATGGAGTAATTCACCCCTCCACTTT
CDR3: CAWRGVWSNSPLHF

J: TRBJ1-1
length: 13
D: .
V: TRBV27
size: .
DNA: TGTGCCAGCAGTTTTGGGTCAGGCAGGGAAGCTTTCTTT
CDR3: CASSFGSGREAFF

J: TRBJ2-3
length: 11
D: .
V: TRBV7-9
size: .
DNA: TGTGCCAGCAGTCCCCCGGATACGCAGTATTTT
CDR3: CASSPPDTQYF

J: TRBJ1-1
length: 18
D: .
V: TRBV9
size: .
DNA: TGTGCCAGCAGCGTGCAGGCGGGGGGCATCAGCGAGAACACTGAAGCTTTCTTT
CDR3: CASSVQAGGISENTEAFF

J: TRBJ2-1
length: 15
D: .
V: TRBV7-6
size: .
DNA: TGTGCCAGCAGCTTCCCGCCGCGGCAAGACAATGAGCAGTTCTTC
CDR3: CASSFPPRQDNEQFF

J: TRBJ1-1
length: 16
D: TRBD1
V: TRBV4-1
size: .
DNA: TGCGCCAGCAGCCCTGGACAGGGAACCATGAACACTGAAGCTTTCTTT
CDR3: CASSPGQGTMNTEAFF

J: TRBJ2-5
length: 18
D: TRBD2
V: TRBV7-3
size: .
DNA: TGTGCCAGCAGCCCCTCCGTATTGGGCGGGGGGGCAGGTGAGACCCAGTACTTC
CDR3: CASSPSVLGGGAGETQYF

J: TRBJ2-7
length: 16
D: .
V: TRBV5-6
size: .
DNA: TGTGCCAGCAGCTTGGCTGGACACCAAACGTCCTACGAGCAGTACTTC
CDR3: CASSLAGHQTSYEQYF

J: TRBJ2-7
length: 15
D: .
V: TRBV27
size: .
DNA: TGTGCCAGCACCGCGGAGGGGGGGGACTCCTACGAGCAGTACTTC
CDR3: CASTAEGGDSYEQYF

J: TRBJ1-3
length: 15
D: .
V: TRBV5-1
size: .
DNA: TGCGCCAGCAGCTTGGAGGGAAACTCTGGAAACACCATATATTTT
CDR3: CASSLEGNSGNTIYF

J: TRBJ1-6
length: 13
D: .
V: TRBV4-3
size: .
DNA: TGCGCCAGCAGCCCATCCACTAATTCACCCCTCCACTTT
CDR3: CASSPSTNSPLHF

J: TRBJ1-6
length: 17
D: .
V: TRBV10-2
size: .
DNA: TGCGCCAGCAGTGAAACAGGGCTCAGCTCCTATAATTCACCCCTCCACTTT
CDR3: CASSETGLSSYNSPLHF

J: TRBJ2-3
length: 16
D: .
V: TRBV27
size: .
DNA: TGTGCCAGCAGTTTAGCAGGGGCTATTAGCACAGATACGCAGTATTTT
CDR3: CASSLAGAISTDTQYF

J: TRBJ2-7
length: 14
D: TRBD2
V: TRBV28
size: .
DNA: TGTGCCAGCAGTTCCTACGGGGGGGCCTACGAGCAGTACTTC
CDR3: CASSSYGGAYEQYF

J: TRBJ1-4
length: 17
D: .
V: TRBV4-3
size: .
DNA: TGCGCCAGCAGCCAAGGGGGGGGACTAGCAACTAATGAAAAACTGTTTTTT
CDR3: CASSQGGGLATNEKLFF

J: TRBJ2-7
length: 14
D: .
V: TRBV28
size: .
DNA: TGTGCCAGCAGTTTCCCCAGGGGAGACCACGAGCAGTACTTC
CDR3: CASSFPRGDHEQYF

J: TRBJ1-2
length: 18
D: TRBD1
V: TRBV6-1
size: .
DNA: TGTGCCAGCAGTGAATCCCTCACAGGGGCGGATTTGAGTTTTGGCTACACCTTC
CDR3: CASSESLTGADLSFGYTF

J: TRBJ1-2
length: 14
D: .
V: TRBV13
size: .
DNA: TGTGCCAGCAGTAAAGGGGGGCTGGAATATGGCTACACCTTC
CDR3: CASSKGGLEYGYTF

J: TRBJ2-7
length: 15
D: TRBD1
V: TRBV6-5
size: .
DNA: TGTGCCAGCAGTTACGGACAGGGGGTCTTCTACGAGCAGTACTTC
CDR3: CASSYGQGVFYEQYF

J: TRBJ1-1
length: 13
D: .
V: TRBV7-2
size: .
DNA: TGTGCCAGCAGCTTGCAGGGGATCACTGAAGCTTTCTTT
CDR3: CASSLQGITEAFF

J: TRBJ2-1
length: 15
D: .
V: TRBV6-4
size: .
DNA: TGTGCCAGCAGTGAGGATAGCGCAACCTACAATGAGCAGTTCTTC
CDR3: CASSEDSATYNEQFF

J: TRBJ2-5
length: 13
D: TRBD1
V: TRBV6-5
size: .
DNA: TGTGCCAGCACTGGGACAGGGTGGGGGACCCAGTACTTC
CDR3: CASTGTGWGTQYF

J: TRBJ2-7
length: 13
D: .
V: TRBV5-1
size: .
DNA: TGCGCCAGCAGCTCTGATCAGGAGTACGAGCAGTACTTC
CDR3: CASSSDQEYEQYF

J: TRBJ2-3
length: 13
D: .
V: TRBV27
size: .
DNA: TGTGCCAGCAGTTTCAGGAGCACAGATACGCAGTATTTT
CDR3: CASSFRSTDTQYF

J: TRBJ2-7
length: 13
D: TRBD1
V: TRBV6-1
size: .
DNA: TGTGCCAGCAATTACCGGGACAGCTACGAGCAGTACTTC
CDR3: CASNYRDSYEQYF

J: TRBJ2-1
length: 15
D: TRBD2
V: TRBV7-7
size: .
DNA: TGTGCTAGCAGCTCCGGACTAGCGGGAGTAAATGAGCAGTTCTTC
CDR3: CASSSGLAGVNEQFF

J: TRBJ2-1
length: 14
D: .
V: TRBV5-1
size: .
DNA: TGCGCCAGCAGCCACCAACTTCGTGTCGATGAGCAGTTCTTC
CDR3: CASSHQLRVDEQFF

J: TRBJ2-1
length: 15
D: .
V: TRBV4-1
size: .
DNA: TGCGCCAGCAGCCTTACTCTCGGGGGTGAGAATGAGCAGTTCTTC
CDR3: CASSLTLGGENEQFF

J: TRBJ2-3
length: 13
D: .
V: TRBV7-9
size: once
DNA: TGTGCCAGCAAGGTATCGTTCGCAGATACGCAGTATTTT
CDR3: CASKVSFADTQYF

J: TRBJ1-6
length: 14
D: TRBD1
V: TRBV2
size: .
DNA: TGTGCCAGCAGTGATGGGCAGGGGGTTTCACCCCTCCACTTT
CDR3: CASSDGQGVSPLHF

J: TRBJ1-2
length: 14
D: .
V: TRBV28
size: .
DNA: TGTGCCAGCAGTTTATTTACTACTAACTATGGCTACACCTTC
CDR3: CASSLFTTNYGYTF

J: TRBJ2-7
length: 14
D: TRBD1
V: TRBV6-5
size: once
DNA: TGTGCCAGCAGTTACCGGGGACAGGGCGTCGAGCAGTACTTC
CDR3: CASSYRGQGVEQYF

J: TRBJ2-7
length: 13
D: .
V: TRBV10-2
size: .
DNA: TGCGCCAGCAGCCAAGAAATTCCCTACGAGCAGTACTTC
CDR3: CASSQEIPYEQYF

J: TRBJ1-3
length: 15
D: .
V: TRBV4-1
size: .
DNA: TGCGCCAGCAGCCAAATCGAGTACTCTGGAAACACCATATATTTT
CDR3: CASSQIEYSGNTIYF

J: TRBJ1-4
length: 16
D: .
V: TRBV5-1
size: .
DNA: TGCGCCAGCAGCCCCAACAGGGAAGGATGGCCCCAAAAACTGTTTTTT
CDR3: CASSPNREGWPQKLFF